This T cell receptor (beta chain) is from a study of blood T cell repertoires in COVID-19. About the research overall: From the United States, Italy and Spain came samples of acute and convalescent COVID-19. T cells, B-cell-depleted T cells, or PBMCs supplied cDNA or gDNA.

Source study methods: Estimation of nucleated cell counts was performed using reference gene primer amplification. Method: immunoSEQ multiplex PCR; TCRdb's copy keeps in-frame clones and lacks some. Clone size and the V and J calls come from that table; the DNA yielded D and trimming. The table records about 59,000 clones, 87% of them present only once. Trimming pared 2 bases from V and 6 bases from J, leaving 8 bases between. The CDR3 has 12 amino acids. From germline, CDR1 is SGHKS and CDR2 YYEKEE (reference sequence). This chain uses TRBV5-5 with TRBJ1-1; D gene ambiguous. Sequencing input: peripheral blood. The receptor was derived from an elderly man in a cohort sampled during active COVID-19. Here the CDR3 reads CASSLTGSEAFF. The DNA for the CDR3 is TGTGCCAGCAGCTTAACGGGGTCTGAAGCTTTCTTT.